Below are 27 T cell receptor beta chains sequenced from a single sample in a study of patients and donors after allogeneic stem cell transplantation (TCRdb year 2020). Receptors were amplified or captured by RT-PCR. Instrument used: NextSeq 550. TCRdb handled the public reads itself, with Q25 trimming in fastp and clone calling in MiXCR, and kept productive beta chains. Each entry merges the rows of one CDR3 protein and shows their most common DNA and genes. Counted in this sample were about a million distinct CDR3 sequences; approximately 18% of them appeared once. Around 6% of the sample belongs to the ten largest clones. Sequencing was performed on blood, either unsorted or a sorted T cell fraction (not recorded which). These receptors came from a human donor who was either an allogeneic HSCT recipient or a stem cell or donor lymphocyte infusion donor (not recorded which). It is not recorded whose cells these are; they may come from a transplant donor.

In nucleotides, the CDR3 is TGTGCCAGCAGTTTAATTGGGAGGGGGCACTCTGGGGCCAACGTCCTGACTTTC. It codes for CASSLIGRGHSGANVLTF. J is TRBJ2-6 and V is TRBV12-3 or TRBV12-4; either TRBD1 or TRBD2 may fit D (7 bases each). The CDR3 sequence is 18 residues long. V shed 2 bases and J shed 0 bases, with 14 bases lying between them.

The CDR3 bases are TGTGCCAGCTGTAGTGGAAGCTCCTACGAGCAGTACTTC. Protein: CASCSGSSYEQYF. The chain carries TRBV3-1 and TRBJ2-7; D not certain. Germline V gives CDR1 LGHDT, CDR2 YNNKEL (reference sequence). V was pared by 8 bases and J by 0 bases, with 11 bases between. The CDR3 spans 13 residues.

This chain uses TRBV6-4 with TRBJ1-2; D not certain. The germline V and J ends were trimmed by 0 bases and 8 bases, with 13 bases remaining between them. Germline V gene sequence: CDR1 MRHNA, CDR2 SNTAGT. This CDR3 has 14 residues. As DNA, the CDR3 is TGTGCCAGCAGTGACTCTTCGGCGGGAAGAGGCTACACCTTC. It encodes CASSDSSAGRGYTF.

This clonotype was seen more than once but under ten times. The rearrangement uses TRBV24-1 and TRBJ1-5; unclear D gene. The length of the CDR3 is 12 residues. CDR1 and CDR2 from the germline V gene are KGHDR and SFDVKD. Trimming left V 3 bases short and J 5 bases short, with 4 bases between. The CDR3 DNA reads as TGTGCCACCAGTGATGGGGATCAGCCCCAGCATTTT. It specifies CATSDGDQPQHF.

This clonotype has more than one count but fewer than ten. The V and J genes are TRBV3-1 and TRBJ1-2; D unclear. With 3 bases removed from V and 4 bases from J, the gap between germline ends came to 9 bases. The CDR3 spans 13 residues. Germline V gene data show CDR1 as LGHDT and CDR2 as YNNKEL (reference sequence). This CDR3 reads CASSHARTYGYTF. The CDR3 DNA follows: TGTGCCAGCAGCCATGCCCGGACCTATGGCTACACCTTC.

This clonotype was found a few times. This sequence joins TRBV3-1 and TRBJ2-1, with 8 bases fitting TRBD1. V trimming: 1 base; J trimming: 11 bases; junction bases outside the gene matches: 4. Germline CDR1 is LGHDT and CDR2 is YNNKEL (reference sequence). This CDR3 has 13 amino acids. The CDR3 nucleotides read TGTGCCAGCAGCCAAGCAGACAGGGGAAAGCAGTTCTTC. Amino acid sequence: CASSQADRGKQFF.

About this clonotype: At one end, the junction sequence differs from germline, possibly due to a read error. The V call is TRBV27, the J call TRBJ2-6; D possibly corresponds to TRBD2 (5 bases). The germline V gene encodes CDR1 MNHEY and CDR2 SMNVEV (reference sequence). The CDR3 runs 15 residues. CDR3 loop: CASSSMDSWANVLTF. DNA of the CDR3: TGTGCCAGCAGTTCTATGGACTCTTGGGCCAACGTCCTGACTTTC.

This clonotype was picked up a small number of times. The chain employs TRBV12-3 or TRBV12-4 and TRBJ2-2, with TRBD1 as a possible D gene (6 bases). V lost 9 bases and J lost 5, with 16 bases in between. CDR3 length equals 14 residues. CDR3 in DNA: TGTGCCAGTCAAGGGGGTTCTCGTACCGGGGAGCTGTTTTTT. Translated, it gives CASQGGSRTGELFF.

This clonotype was seen repeatedly, ten times or more. The J gene is TRBJ2-5, the V gene TRBV4-1; 8 bases align to TRBD1. With V trimmed by 4 bases and J by 5 bases, 12 bases remained unmatched. Looked up from germline, CDR1 is MGHRA and CDR2 is YSYEKL. The CDR3 spans 16 residues. CDR3 in DNA: TGCGCCAGCAGCCCACTGAACAGGGGGAGTGGGGAGACCCAGTACTTC. It specifies CASSPLNRGSGETQYF.

The chain links TRBV11-2 to TRBJ1-5; TRBD1 might be the D (5 bases). Per germline, CDR1 SGHAT and CDR2 FQNNGV. V was clipped by 3 bases and J by 5 bases, with 8 bases between them. This CDR3 contains 13 residues. This CDR3 is CASSLGDHQPQHF. CDR3 sequence (DNA): TGTGCCAGCAGCTTGGGGGACCATCAGCCCCAGCATTTT.

This clonotype occurred once. The gene calls are TRBV7-9 and TRBJ2-7, with D perhaps matching TRBD1 or TRBD2 (5 bases each). Germline assignment: CDR1 SEHNR and CDR2 FQNEAQ (reference sequence). Trimming took off 7 bases at V and 3 bases at J, with 19 bases between the two ends. This CDR3 is 15 amino acids long. CDR3 sequence reads: CASTWDAYPYYEQYF. CDR3 nucleotide sequence: TGTGCCAGCACCTGGGACGCCTATCCCTACTACGAGCAGTACTTC.

A note on this clonotype: The germline gene is not matched at one end of the junction; a read error may be the cause. In nucleotides, the CDR3 is TGTGCCAGCAGTCAAGTAGCGCTTGGGAGCTCCTACGAGCAGTACTTC. Translating gives CASSQVALGSSYEQYF. The J gene is TRBJ2-7, the V gene TRBV4-2; possibly TRBD2 for D (5 bases). The length of the CDR3 is 16 residues. Germline V gene sequence: CDR1 LGHNA, CDR2 YNFKEQ.

The rearrangement links TRBV30 to TRBJ1-2, with 7 bases identical to TRBD1. CDR1 and CDR2 (germline): GTSNPN, SVGIG (reference sequence). V was clipped by 0 bases and J by 13 bases; unmatched bases: 11. The CDR3 has 13 amino acids. The CDR3 bases are TGTGCCTGGAGTGTCTCCCCAGGGGGGGCGGGCACCTTC. It specifies CAWSVSPGGAGTF.

The chain combines TRBV12-3 or TRBV12-4 with TRBJ2-3; D may be TRBD1 or TRBD2 (5 bases each). Trimming took off 6 bases at V and 7 bases at J, with 17 bases between the two ends. The CDR3 has 14 amino acids. CDR3 sequence: CASSRDLGGNTQYF. The CDR3 DNA reads TGTGCCAGCAGCCGGGACCTGGGCGGAAATACGCAGTATTTT.

This clonotype was counted once. V is TRBV20-1 and J is TRBJ1-4, with a weak D call TRBD1 (6 bases). With 0 bases removed from V and 3 bases from J, the gap between germline ends came to 11 bases. The CDR3 loop spans 15 amino acids. Germline V CDR1 and CDR2: DFQATT, SNEGSKA (reference sequence). This chain's CDR3 is CSARDLGAANEKLFF. In nucleotides, the CDR3 is TGCAGTGCTAGAGATCTGGGGGCCGCTAATGAAAAACTGTTTTTT.

The chain is built from TRBV4-3 and TRBJ1-1; D unresolved. Germline V CDR1 and CDR2: LGHNA, YSLEER. With 2 bases removed from V and 3 bases from J, the gap between germline ends came to 10 bases. The CDR3 is made up of 14 amino acids. As DNA, the CDR3 is TGCGCCAGCAGCCAACATTACATCCACACTGAAGCTTTCTTT. This sequence encodes CASSQHYIHTEAFF.

This clonotype turned up a few times. The chain links TRBV6-1 to TRBJ1-2; TRBD1 is a possible D gene (5 bases). Germline values: CDR1 MNHNS, CDR2 SASEGT. With 6 bases removed from V and 4 bases from J, the gap between germline ends came to 12 bases. The CDR3 is made up of 13 amino acids. In nucleotides, the CDR3 is TGTGCCAGCAGGCCGGGGGAGACCTATGGCTACACCTTC. This encodes CASRPGETYGYTF.

In DNA, the CDR3 is TGTGCCAGCAGCGGAAGGACTAGCGCGGGAATCCAAGAGACCCAGTACTTC. Encoded protein: CASSGRTSAGIQETQYF. The rearrangement joins TRBV5-4 to TRBJ2-5; the match to TRBD2 covers 9 bases. V lost 4 bases to trimming and J lost 1 base; unmatched junction nucleotides: 11. Germline CDR1 and CDR2: SGHNT and YYREEE (reference sequence). This CDR3 is built from 17 residues. Drawing the rest from reference TRBV5-4 and TRBJ2-5, the complete variable domain is ETGVTQSPTHLIKTRGQQVTLRCSSQSGHNTVSWYQQALGQGPQFIFQYYREEENGRGNFPPRFSGLQFPNYSSELNVNALELDDSALYLCASSGRTSAGIQETQYFGPGTRLLVL.

The chain has TRBV12-3 or TRBV12-4 and TRBJ2-7, with D possibly matching TRBD2 (7 bases). The CDR3 spans 14 residues. V was shortened by 7 bases and J by 3 bases, with 16 bases between the two germline ends. The CDR3 DNA sequence: TGTGCCAGCACCACGGGGGGCTTAGGCTACGAGCAGTACTTC. Protein product: CASTTGGLGYEQYF.

A few counts support this clonotype. This chain links TRBV12-3 or TRBV12-4 with TRBJ2-1; weak D call: TRBD2 (6 bases). V lost 5 bases, J lost 8 bases, and 10 bases lay in between. The CDR3 has 12 residues. The CDR3 reads CASSHTSYEQFF. The CDR3 region has the DNA TGTGCCAGCAGTCATACTAGCTATGAGCAGTTCTTC.

This clonotype has just a few counts. CDR3 in amino acids: CTSRATSGREGIQYF. The CDR3 DNA sequence: TGCACCAGCAGGGCGACTAGCGGGAGGGAGGGCATTCAGTACTTC. V usage is TRBV1 and J usage is TRBJ2-4; the tabulated D call, TRBD2, remains unverified against the DNA. TRBV1 is marked as a pseudogene. The length of the CDR3 is 15 residues.

The chain has TRBV7-9 and TRBJ1-2; D is undetermined. CDR3 length: 16 residues. The V gene's germline CDR1 is SEHNR and CDR2 FQNEAQ (reference sequence). V lost 1 base, J lost 0 bases, and 12 bases lay in between. The CDR3 is CASSLVGDVANYGYTF. The CDR3, as DNA: TGTGCCAGCAGCTTAGTTGGTGACGTAGCTAACTATGGCTACACCTTC.

This clonotype has more than one count but fewer than ten. This chain uses TRBV20-1 with TRBJ2-1; D is perhaps TRBD2 (5 bases). The CDR3 contains 16 residues. The V gene lost 0 bases and the J gene lost 3 bases, with 15 bases spanning the gap. Germline CDR1 and CDR2: DFQATT and SNEGSKA (reference sequence). CDR3 DNA sequence: TGCAGTGCTAGAGATGACACTAGTGGATACTACAATGAGCAGTTCTTC. Amino acid sequence: CSARDDTSGYYNEQFF.

This clonotype was seen a few times. The V gene is TRBV5-1, the J gene TRBJ2-7, with 12 bases fitting TRBD2. The junction had 8 bases not matched to a gene; V was cut back by 4 bases and J by 3 bases. This CDR3 contains 16 residues. The germline V gene encodes CDR1 SGHRS and CDR2 YFSETQ. CDR3 loop: CASSLGLAGSLYEQYF. CDR3 bases: TGCGCCAGCAGCCTTGGACTAGCGGGGAGCCTCTACGAGCAGTACTTC.

J is TRBJ2-1 and V is TRBV2; the D gene is possibly TRBD1 (5 bases). Per the germline V gene, CDR1 is SNHLY and CDR2 is FYNNEI. The CDR3 has 14 amino acids. V was cut by 5 bases and J by 5 bases, with 13 bases left in between. The CDR3 nucleotides read TGTGCCAGCAGTCCTCATGGGGCGGACAATGAGCAGTTCTTC. Encoded protein: CASSPHGADNEQFF.

This chain uses TRBV6-1 with TRBJ2-5; 10 bases match TRBD2. The CDR3 extends over 15 amino acids. The V gene's germline CDR1 is MNHNS and CDR2 SASEGT. V dropped 6 bases and J dropped 4; count of bases not matched to a gene: 8. CDR3 amino acids: CASSLAGERRETQYF. The DNA for the CDR3 is TGTGCCAGCAGCCTAGCGGGAGAAAGGCGAGAGACCCAGTACTTC.

A note on this clonotype: A much larger clone differs from this one at a single base, so this may be a read error. J is TRBJ1-1 and V is TRBV6-1, with a tentative D call TRBD1 (5 bases). The CDR3 is made up of 13 amino acids. Trimming pared 5 bases from V and 0 bases from J, leaving 7 bases between. Per the germline V gene, CDR1 is MNHNS and CDR2 is SASEGT. The DNA of the CDR3 is TGTGCCAGCAGTATAGGGGTGAACACTGAAGCTTTCTTT. Translated: CASSIGVNTEAFF.